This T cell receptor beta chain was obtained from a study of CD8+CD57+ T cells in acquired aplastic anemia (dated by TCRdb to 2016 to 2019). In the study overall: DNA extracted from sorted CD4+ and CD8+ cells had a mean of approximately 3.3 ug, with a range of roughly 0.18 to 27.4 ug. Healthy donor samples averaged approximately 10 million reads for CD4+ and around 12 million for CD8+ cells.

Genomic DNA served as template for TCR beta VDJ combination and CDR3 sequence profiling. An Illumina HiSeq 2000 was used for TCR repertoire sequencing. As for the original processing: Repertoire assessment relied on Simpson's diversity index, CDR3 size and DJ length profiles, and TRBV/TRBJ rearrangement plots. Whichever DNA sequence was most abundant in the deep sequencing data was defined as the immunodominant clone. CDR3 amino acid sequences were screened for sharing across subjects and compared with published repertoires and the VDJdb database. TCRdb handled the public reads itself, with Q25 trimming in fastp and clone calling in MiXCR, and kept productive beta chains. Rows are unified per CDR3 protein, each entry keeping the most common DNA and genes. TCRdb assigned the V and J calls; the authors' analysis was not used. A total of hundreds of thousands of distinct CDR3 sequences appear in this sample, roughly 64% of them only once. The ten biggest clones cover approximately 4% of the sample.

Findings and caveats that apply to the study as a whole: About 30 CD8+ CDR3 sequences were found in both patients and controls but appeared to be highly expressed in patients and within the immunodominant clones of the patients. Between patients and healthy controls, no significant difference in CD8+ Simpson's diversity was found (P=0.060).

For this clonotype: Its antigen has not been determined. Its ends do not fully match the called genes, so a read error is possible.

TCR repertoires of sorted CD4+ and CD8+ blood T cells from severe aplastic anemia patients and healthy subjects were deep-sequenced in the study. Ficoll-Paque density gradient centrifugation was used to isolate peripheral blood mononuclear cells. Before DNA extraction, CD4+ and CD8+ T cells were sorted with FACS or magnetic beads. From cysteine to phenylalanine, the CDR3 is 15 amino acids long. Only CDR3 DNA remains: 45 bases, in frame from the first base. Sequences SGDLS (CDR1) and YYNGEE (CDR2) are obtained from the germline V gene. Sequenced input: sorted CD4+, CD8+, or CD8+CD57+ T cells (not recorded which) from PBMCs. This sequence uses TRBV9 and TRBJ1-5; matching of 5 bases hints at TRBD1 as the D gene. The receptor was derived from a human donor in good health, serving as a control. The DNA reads TGTGCCACCAGCAGATCGCCAGGGTCGTATCAGCCCCAGCATTTT. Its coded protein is CATSRSPGSYQPQHF.